This T cell receptor beta chain was sequenced for a study of immune characterization of retroperitoneal liposarcoma. One entry per CDR3 protein, called by TCRdb with MiXCR from the PCR reads. The sample includes around 5,000 distinct CDR3 sequences, around 30% of them seen just once. This CDR3 is built from 17 residues. Per the germline V gene, CDR1 is SGHTA and CDR2 is FQGNSA. The junction had 7 bases not matched to a gene; V was cut back by 2 bases and J by 0 bases. The clonotype originates from a female donor with retroperitoneal liposarcoma. Sequencing was done on a sample of tumor tissue. The rearrangement joins TRBV7-2 to TRBJ2-5; TRBD1 matches 9 bases. The CDR3, as DNA: TGTGCCAGCAGCTTATGGCCGGGACAGGGAGACCAAGAGACCCAGTACTTC. As protein: CASSLWPGQGDQETQYF.